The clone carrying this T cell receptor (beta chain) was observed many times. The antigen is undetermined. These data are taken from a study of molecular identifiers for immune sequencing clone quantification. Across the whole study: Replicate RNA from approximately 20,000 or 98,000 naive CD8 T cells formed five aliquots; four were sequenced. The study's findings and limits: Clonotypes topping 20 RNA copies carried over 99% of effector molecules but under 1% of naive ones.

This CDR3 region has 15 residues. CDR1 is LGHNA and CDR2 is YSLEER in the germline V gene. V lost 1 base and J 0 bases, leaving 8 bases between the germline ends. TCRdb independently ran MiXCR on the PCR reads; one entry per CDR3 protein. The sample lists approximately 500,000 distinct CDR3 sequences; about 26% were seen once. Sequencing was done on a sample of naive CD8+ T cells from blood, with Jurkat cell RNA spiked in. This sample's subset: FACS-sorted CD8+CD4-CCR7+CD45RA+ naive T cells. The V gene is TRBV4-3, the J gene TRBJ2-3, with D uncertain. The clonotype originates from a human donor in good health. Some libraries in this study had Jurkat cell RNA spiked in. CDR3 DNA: TGCGCCAGCAGCCAAGCGTCTATTAGCACAGATACGCAGTATTTT. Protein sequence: CASSQASISTDTQYF.